These 9 T cell receptor beta chains originate from one sample sequenced in a study of a mutant IDH1 vaccine in newly diagnosed glioma. No antigen has been assigned to these receptors. Time point: week 23, last vaccination. Vaccine doses each comprised 300 ug of mutant IDH1 20-mer peptide, with topical imiquimod. TCRdb's table, derived via immunoSEQ multiplex PCR, lists solely in-frame clones and lacks some. The sample has tens of thousands of clones; 80% to 90% are singletons. The sample was PBMCs, taken from a glioma patient whose treatment included an IDH1 peptide vaccine. These receptors were taken from a man aged 35-49 years with glioma.

In its sample, this clone was seen once. The V call is TRBV29-1, the J call TRBJ2-2; the D is unclear. Germline CDR1 and CDR2: SQVTM and ANQGSEA. Trimming removed 0 bases from V and 4 bases from J, with 18 bases in between. The CDR3 consists of 17 residues. CDR3 amino acids: CSVEDSGPTWVTGELFF. The CDR3 coding sequence is TGCAGCGTTGAAGATTCGGGTCCTACTTGGGTCACCGGGGAGCTGTTTTTT.

The chain is built from TRBV5-1 and TRBJ2-4; the match to TRBD1 covers 11 bases. Germline CDR1 and CDR2: SGHRS and YFSETQ. The trim removed 0 bases at V and 7 bases at J, leaving 3 bases unmatched. This CDR3 is 15 amino acids long. CDR3 in amino acids: CASSLGGTGGNIQYF. CDR3 DNA sequence: TGCGCCAGCAGCTTGGGAGGGACAGGGGGGAACATTCAGTACTTC.

The chain joins TRBV18 to TRBJ2-7; 12 nucleotides agree with TRBD1. The CDR3 is made up of 14 amino acids. Trimming took 3 bases from V and 6 from J; bases not matched to a gene: 3. Germline V gene lookup returns CDR1 KGHSH and CDR2 LQKENI. The DNA for the CDR3 is TGTGCCAGCTCACCGGGGACAGGGGGCCTCGAGCAGTACTTC. This gives the protein CASSPGTGGLEQYF. The variable domain in full, completed from reference TRBV18 and TRBJ2-7, reads NAGVMQNPRHLVRRRGQEARLRCSPMKGHSHVYWYRQLPEEGLKFMVYLQKENIIDESGMPKERFSAEFPKEGPSILRIQQVVRGDSAAYFCASSPGTGGLEQYFGPGTRLTVT.

This clone was counted between two and nine times. This chain links TRBV28 with TRBJ2-2, with TRBD2 matching over 8 bases. The germline V gene encodes CDR1 MDHEN and CDR2 SYDVKM. The CDR3 has 13 residues. The V gene end was trimmed by 8 bases and the J gene end by 7 bases; junction bases not matched to a gene: 6. In nucleotides, the CDR3 is TGTGCCAGCGGAGCGGGAGCGGGCGGGGAGCTGTTTTTT. Translating gives CASGAGAGGELFF.

In DNA, the CDR3 is TGTGCCAGCAGGGCGAAGGCCGGCGTCGGAGGCTACACCTTC. Translated, it gives CASRAKAGVGGYTF. V gene TRBV6-6 combines with J gene TRBJ1-2; D is unresolved. CDR1 and CDR2 (germline): MNHNY, SVGAGI (reference sequence). Trimming took 6 bases from V and 8 from J, leaving 19 bases between them. The CDR3 has 14 amino acids.

This clone was seen a single time. The chain recombines TRBV7-8 with TRBJ1-4; no definite D call. Germline V gene data show CDR1 as SGHVS and CDR2 as FQNEAQ. Trimming removed 3 bases at V and 8 bases at J, with 13 bases between. The CDR3 covers 14 residues. CDR3 coding DNA: TGTGCCAGCAGCTTTAACGTAGGGTACGAAAAACTGTTTTTT. Its translation is CASSFNVGYEKLFF.

Remarks on this clone: Relative to the germline gene, one junction end is altered; a read error may explain this. The chain joins TRBV7-7 to TRBJ2-1; D gene unclear. The germline V gene encodes CDR1 SSHAT and CDR2 FNYEAQ (reference sequence). The CDR3 loop spans 14 amino acids. The CDR3 reads CASSPNNLYNEQFF. For the CDR3, the DNA is TGTGCTAGCAGCCCAAATAACTTATACAATGAGCAGTTCTTC.

This clone occurred a few times. The chain joins TRBV4-2 to TRBJ2-1, with 7 bases aligning to TRBD2. This CDR3 is built from 16 residues. Germline trimming cut 0 bases from V and 0 bases from J; bases unmatched to any gene: 2. Per germline, CDR1 LGHNA and CDR2 YNFKEQ. As DNA, the CDR3 is TGTGCCAGCAGCCAAGATGGGAGGGGCTCCTACAATGAGCAGTTCTTC. This codes for CASSQDGRGSYNEQFF.

The rearrangement joins TRBV7-9 to TRBJ1-3; 8 nucleotides line up with TRBD1. Germline V CDR1 and CDR2: SEHNR, FQNEAQ (reference sequence). The CDR3 sequence is 16 residues long. Germline trimming cut 5 bases from V and 1 base from J; bases unmatched to any gene: 7. The CDR3: CASSPQGAGSGNTIYF. CDR3 in DNA: TGTGCCAGCAGCCCTCAGGGGGCTGGATCTGGAAACACCATATATTTT.